This T cell receptor beta chain was captured in a study of regulatory T cells in long-lasting Graves disease. Background on the study: Under 3 months of antithyroid drugs had been taken by newly diagnosed Graves' patients. Findings of the study overall: Persistent Graves' patients had lower TCR diversity than newly diagnosed ones.

The length of the CDR3 is 17 residues. V shed 1 base, J shed 0 bases, and the junction held 2 bases outside the gene matches. Germline CDR1 is SGHTA and CDR2 is FQGTGA. This clonotype has ten or more counts. Its specificity is not known. Arm-PCR of CDR3 regions with iRepertoire HTBI primers generated TCR beta libraries. Using its own MiXCR run on the multiplex PCR reads, TCRdb lists one record per CDR3 protein. Counted here are 350,000 to 550,000 distinct CDR3 sequences, approximately 14% occurring once; the ten biggest clones make up approximately 17%. Regarding time point: newly diagnosed GD, antithyroid drugs for less than 3 months. PBMCs provided the RNA from which the TCR library was made. A further study also used this sample, focusing on T cells in Graves' hyperthyroidism and ophthalmopathy. That report adds: Diagnosis of hyperthyroidism was new in patients aged 18 to 65, and its duration was under 2 months.

This TCR was sampled from a woman aged 45-59 years with Graves disease. The input for sequencing was peripheral blood mononuclear cells (PBMCs), taken at new diagnosis, from a patient treated with antithyroid drugs. This chain uses TRBV7-3 with TRBJ2-3; the match to TRBD2 covers 12 bases. CDR3 region: CASSLRGTSGSTDTQYF. The CDR3, as DNA: TGTGCCAGCAGCTTAAGGGGGACTAGCGGGAGCACAGATACGCAGTATTTT.